This TCR beta chain was observed in a study of spatial heterogeneity in lung cancer (dated by TCRdb to the late 2010s). In the study overall: Beta-chain transcripts were consistently detected in greater numbers than alpha-chain transcripts, which likely reflected higher beta-chain transcript abundance. The study quantitatively compared TCR alpha and beta repertoires across multiple tumor regions, matched nontumor lung and blood in non-small cell lung cancer. Nonsynonymous mutation counts, determined by whole-exome sequencing of tumor tissue, were related to features of the TCR repertoire. Both alpha and beta chains were TCR-sequenced in 200 to 250 tumor regions, approximately 64 matched nontumor lung samples and around 50 PBMC samples obtained at surgery. In the raw uncorrected reads, each unique combination of TCR and UMI appeared on average more than ten times.

Concerning this clonotype itself: No antigen is known for it. Qualities for individual bases were not recorded, and no much larger clone is one base off.

What the work shows at the level of the full study, not this receptor alone: Ubiquitous expanded tumor TCRs were detected in blood more often at tumor resection than at routine follow-up. Additional single-cell paired TCR alpha and beta sequencing was considered necessary to confirm, at a functional level, the hypothesis that regional TCRs recognize regional mutations.

The time point tag for this specimen amounts to: sample taken at primary tumor resection. Whole RNA extracted from tumor and nontumor lung tissue, or from cryopreserved PBMC samples, was used for TCR sequencing without cell sorting. Samples were obtained from approximately 77 patients with early-stage, untreated non-small cell lung cancer from the lung TRACERx cohort. Only patients for whom sufficient RNA was available from at least two tumor regions were selected for TCR sequencing. Library prep was done by 5' RACE. TCRdb names NextSeq 500 as the instrument used. To allow correction of PCR and sequencing errors, the TCR library protocol tagged every TCR cDNA molecule with a unique molecular identifier. In the source study's methods: Decombinator tools were used for TCR identification, UMI-based error correction and CDR3 extraction. TCRs above a frequency of 2 per 1,000, corresponding to the top 1% of the tumor frequency distribution, were defined as expanded. Renyi diversity was calculated using the R vegan package after each repertoire was subsampled 100 times to 5,000 TCRs. CDR3 similarity networks were built from amino acid triplet string-kernel similarity, connecting CDR3s with pairwise similarity above 0.82. TCRdb's own reprocessing of the public reads used fastp at Q25 and MiXCR and kept productive beta chains. Each entry merges the rows of one CDR3 protein and shows their most common DNA and genes. None of the V and J calls come from the authors' own analysis; TCRdb made them. For this sample the table gives about 39,000 distinct CDR3 sequences, of which 5.8% were detected only once. Of the sample, 9.5% to 13% falls within the top ten clones.

CDR1 and CDR2, looked up from the germline V gene (reference sequence), are LNHDA and SQIVND. Measured from the cysteine to the phenylalanine, the CDR3 is 16 residues long. CDR3 DNA is the only sequence kept; it has 48 bases, read in frame from the first base. Ends trimmed: V by 6 bases, J by 0 bases; bases unmatched to a gene: 7. The chain is assembled from TRBV19 and TRBJ1-5, with 8 bases in between that match TRBD1. This material consisted of PBMCs, taken at surgery. The clonotype comes from a male donor with early-stage non-small cell lung cancer. The DNA sequence is as follows: TGTGCCAGTAGGAGGGACAGGAACTTTAGCAATCAGCCCCAGCATTTT. Its protein is CASRRDRNFSNQPQHF.